This T cell receptor (beta chain) was sequenced for a study of T cell responses to AZD1222 COVID-19 vaccine. Notes on the study in general: Donors were mostly white British, more females; clonal diversity possibly underestimated. An increase in Spike-specific TCR breadth and depth was observed after two AZD1222 doses. Unmutated variant regions are reportedly the target of nearly half of TCRs that are spike-specific. Researchers report vaccine-associated CD4 TCRs spanning spike, with dominance at 160-218 and 743-854.

Regarding this clone: Its antigen remains unknown.

Assay: immunoSEQ multiplex PCR; the TCRdb copy retains only in-frame clones and omits some. The sample holds roughly 100,000 clones, 91% seen once. The sequencing used peripheral blood, collected 28 days after the second AZD1222 dose. This receptor was taken from an adult who received the AZD1222 COVID-19 vaccine.

The CDR3 coding sequence is TGTGCCAGCAGTAATCCACCGGAAGGTAGTTATGGCTACACCTTC. Translating it yields CASSNPPEGSYGYTF. The rearrangement links TRBV6-1 to TRBJ1-2; D ambiguous. The CDR3 spans 15 residues. V lost 5 bases and J lost 5, with 18 bases in between. CDR1 is MNHNS and CDR2 is SASEGT in the germline V gene.